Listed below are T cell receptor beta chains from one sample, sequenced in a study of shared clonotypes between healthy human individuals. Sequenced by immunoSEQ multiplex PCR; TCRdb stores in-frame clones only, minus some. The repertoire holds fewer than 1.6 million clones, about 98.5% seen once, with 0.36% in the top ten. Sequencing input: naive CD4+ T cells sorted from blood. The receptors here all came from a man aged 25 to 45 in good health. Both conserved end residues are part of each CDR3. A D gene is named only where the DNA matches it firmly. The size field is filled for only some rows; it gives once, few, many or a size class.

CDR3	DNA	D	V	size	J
CASSTPDGDTQYF	TGTGCCAGCAGCACCCCGGATGGGGATACGCAGTATTTT	NA	TRBV9	NA	TRBJ2-3
CASGKRETDTQYF	TGTGCCAGCGGAAAAAGGGAGACAGATACGCAGTATTTT	NA	TRBV6-1	NA	TRBJ2-3
CASNGGFSYNEQFF	TGTGCCAGCAACGGGGGCTTCTCCTACAATGAGCAGTTCTTC	NA	TRBV9	NA	TRBJ2-1
CASSQGLAGGGDTQYF	TGTGCCAGCAGCCAGGGACTAGCGGGAGGTGGAGATACGCAGTATTTT	TRBD2	TRBV5-6	NA	TRBJ2-3
CASSSFRTSGATDTQYF	TGCGCCAGCAGCTCCTTTAGGACTAGCGGGGCCACAGATACGCAGTATTTT	TRBD2	TRBV5-1	NA	TRBJ2-3
CATRHGGSYNEQFF	TGTGCCACCAGACACGGAGGATCCTACAATGAGCAGTTCTTC	NA	TRBV15	NA	TRBJ2-1
CASSLVDGKGETQYF	TGCGCCAGCAGCTTGGTTGATGGCAAGGGAGAGACCCAGTACTTC	NA	TRBV5-1	NA	TRBJ2-5
CASSLVPNQPQHF	TGTGCCAGCAGCTTGGTGCCTAATCAGCCCCAGCATTTT	NA	TRBV5-5	NA	TRBJ1-5
CASSFKWRGSTGELFF	TGTGCCAGCAGTTTTAAGTGGCGGGGGTCCACCGGGGAGCTGTTTTTT	TRBD2	TRBV28	NA	TRBJ2-2
CASSSTTDTQYF	TGTGCCAGCAGCTCTACCACAGATACGCAGTATTTT	NA	TRBV11-3	NA	TRBJ2-3
CASSPSPLDFTDTQYF	TGTGCCAGCTCACCATCCCCGTTGGATTTCACAGATACGCAGTATTTT	NA	TRBV18	NA	TRBJ2-3
CASSLVFRVDNEQFF	TGCGCCAGCAGCTTGGTTTTCAGGGTAGACAATGAGCAGTTCTTC	NA	TRBV5-1	NA	TRBJ2-1
CASRDRGWDEQFF	TGTGCCAGCAGGGACAGGGGATGGGATGAGCAGTTCTTC	TRBD1	TRBV7-9	once	TRBJ2-1
CSVAKKSSNEQFF	TGCAGCGTCGCGAAAAAGAGTTCCAATGAGCAGTTCTTC	NA	TRBV29-1	NA	TRBJ2-1
CASSAGNNQPQHF	TGTGCCAGCAGTGCGGGGAACAATCAGCCCCAGCATTTT	NA	TRBV2	NA	TRBJ1-5
CASNHPGDEQYF	TGTGCCAGCAACCATCCGGGGGACGAGCAGTACTTC	NA	TRBV6-5	NA	TRBJ2-7
CASSEMGHNYGYTF	TGTGCCAGCAGTGAAATGGGACACAACTATGGCTACACCTTC	NA	TRBV2	NA	TRBJ1-2
CASSPIRGPTYNEQFF	TGCGCCAGCAGCCCCATCAGGGGACCTACCTACAATGAGCAGTTCTTC	NA	TRBV4-1	NA	TRBJ2-1
CASSLNDRQGLGTGANVLTF	TGCGCCAGCAGCTTGAATGACAGACAGGGTTTGGGGACTGGGGCCAACGTCCTGACTTTC	TRBD1	TRBV5-1	NA	TRBJ2-6
CASRSPGQGAYEQYF	TGTGCCAGCAGATCACCGGGACAGGGGGCCTACGAGCAGTACTTC	TRBD1	TRBV28	NA	TRBJ2-7
CASSFWTSVGGELFF	TGCGCCAGCAGCTTCTGGACTAGCGTGGGCGGGGAGCTGTTTTTT	TRBD2	TRBV5-1	NA	TRBJ2-2
CASSQRDRANTGELFF	TGTGCCAGCAGCCAAAGGGACAGGGCGAACACCGGGGAGCTGTTTTTT	TRBD1	TRBV7-6	NA	TRBJ2-2
CASTTTSGRGSSYNEQFF	TGTGCCAGCACCACCACTAGCGGGAGGGGCAGCTCCTACAATGAGCAGTTCTTC	TRBD2	TRBV18	once	TRBJ2-1
CASSPGVSRETQYF	TGTGCCAGCTCACCTGGGGTGAGTCGAGAGACCCAGTACTTC	NA	TRBV18	NA	TRBJ2-5
CASSRPGLAGGEQYF	TGTGCCAGCAGTCGCCCTGGACTAGCGGGCGGCGAGCAGTACTTC	TRBD2	TRBV5-4	NA	TRBJ2-7
CASSHGQGRLYEQYF	TGTGCCAGCAGTCATGGCCAGGGGAGGCTGTACGAGCAGTACTTC	NA	TRBV5-6	NA	TRBJ2-7
CASSLDVWGGYTF	TGTGCCAGCAGCCTGGACGTATGGGGTGGCTACACCTTC	NA	TRBV5-4	NA	TRBJ1-2
CASSYRDRVTYEQYF	TGTGCCAGCAGTTATAGGGACAGGGTCACCTACGAGCAGTACTTC	TRBD1	TRBV28	NA	TRBJ2-7
CASSEDRGSYEQYF	TGTGCCAGCAGTGAAGACAGGGGGTCCTACGAGCAGTACTTC	TRBD1	TRBV2	NA	TRBJ2-7
CASSPTTGIFDEQYF	TGTGCCAGCTCACCAACGACAGGGATTTTCGACGAGCAGTACTTC	TRBD1	TRBV18	NA	TRBJ2-7
CASREGTPYEQYF	TGTGCCAGCAGGGAGGGGACACCCTACGAGCAGTACTTC	NA	TRBV2	NA	TRBJ2-7
CASSPGGGAGNTIYF	TGTGCCAGCTCACCAGGAGGGGGCGCCGGAAACACCATATATTTT	TRBD1	TRBV18	NA	TRBJ1-3
CASSYLGKDEQYF	TGTGCCAGCAGTTATTTAGGAAAAGACGAGCAGTACTTC	NA	TRBV27	NA	TRBJ2-7
CASSPPGQGMEKLFF	TGTGCCAGCTCACCGCCGGGACAGGGGATGGAAAAACTGTTTTTT	TRBD1	TRBV18	NA	TRBJ1-4
CASKGETYGYTF	TGTGCCAGCAAAGGGGAAACCTATGGCTACACCTTC	NA	TRBV2	NA	TRBJ1-2
CASSFPTGAENTEAFF	TGTGCCAGCAGCTTCCCCACAGGCGCCGAGAACACTGAAGCTTTCTTT	NA	TRBV7-9	NA	TRBJ1-1
CASSRGLAGAYNEQFF	TGTGCCAGCAGTCGTGGACTAGCGGGGGCATACAATGAGCAGTTCTTC	TRBD2	TRBV7-3	NA	TRBJ2-1